The next 26 T cell receptor beta chains were all read from a single sample in a study of PD-1 blockade in classical Hodgkin lymphoma. Only in-frame clones appear in the TCRdb table, and some are missing; sequencing was by immunoSEQ multiplex PCR. The table has over 25,000 clones, 85% to 90% seen once. The sample's time point: cycle 4 day 1 (C4D1), after less than seven weeks of nivolumab. Each patient experienced a relapse that followed autologous stem cell transplantation, and brentuximab vedotin exposure varied. Starting with thawed PBMCs, CD4+ T cells were purified by magnetic negative selection. Sequencing used CD4+ T cells from blood, obtained before the fourth cycle of nivolumab. These receptors all stem from a human donor with classical Hodgkin lymphoma.

The CDR3 sequence: CASSSRGPNQPQHF. The CDR3 DNA is TGTGCCAGCAGCTCTCGGGGCCCCAATCAGCCCCAGCATTTT. The V and J genes are TRBV5-5 and TRBJ1-5; possible D gene TRBD1, 5 bases. V lost 3 bases, J lost 3 bases, and 10 bases lay in between. Germline V gives CDR1 SGHKS, CDR2 YYEKEE (reference sequence). CDR3 length: 14 amino acids.

This sequence joins TRBV11-2 and TRBJ2-1; D remains unclear. CDR3 length equals 12 residues. Germline V gene sequence: CDR1 SGHAT, CDR2 FQNNGV. Trimming cost V 0 bases and J 9 bases, with 6 bases left between them. CDR3 protein: CASSLDMGEQFF. CDR3 sequence (DNA): TGTGCCAGCAGCTTAGATATGGGTGAGCAGTTCTTC.

For this clone: One end of the junction is discordant with germline, which a read error may explain. V is TRBV10-1 and J is TRBJ1-5, with D possibly being TRBD1 (5 bases). This CDR3 contains 18 residues. Germline CDR1 reads WNHNN; CDR2 reads SYGVQD (reference sequence). CDR3 sequence: CASREYRTGQYSNQPQHF. The CDR3 region has the DNA TGCGCCAGCAGGGAGTACCGAACAGGTCAATATAGCAATCAGCCCCAGCATTTT.

The V and J genes are TRBV19 and TRBJ1-4; unclear D gene. CDR3 length: 13 residues. From germline, CDR1 is LNHDA and CDR2 SQIVND (reference sequence). V was trimmed by 6 bases and J by 2 bases, leaving 7 bases between them. Here the CDR3 reads CASSDNTNEKLFF. CDR3 in DNA: TGTGCCAGTAGCGACAACACTAATGAAAAACTGTTTTTT.

The J gene is TRBJ2-7, the V gene TRBV5-4; D might be TRBD1 (5 bases). Germline V gene data show CDR1 as SGHNT and CDR2 as YYREEE (reference sequence). The CDR3 is 14 residues long. Trimming removed 0 bases from V and 5 bases from J, with 12 bases in between. CDR3 in amino acids: CASSLAKAGNEQYF. The CDR3, as DNA: TGTGCCAGCAGCTTGGCCAAGGCAGGGAACGAGCAGTACTTC. Full variable domain (remainder filled in from reference TRBV5-4 and TRBJ2-7): ETGVTQSPTHLIKTRGQQVTLRCSSQSGHNTVSWYQQALGQGPQFIFQYYREEENGRGNFPPRFSGLQFPNYSSELNVNALELDDSALYLCASSLAKAGNEQYFGPGTRLTVT.

The chain employs TRBV11-2 and TRBJ2-1; D tentatively reads TRBD1 or TRBD2 (6 bases each). Trimming removed 0 bases at V and 8 bases at J, with 17 bases between. The germline gives CDR1 SGHAT, CDR2 FQNNGV. The CDR3 extends over 16 amino acids. The CDR3 region is CASSLEPRGQYYEQFF. As DNA, the CDR3 is TGTGCCAGCAGCTTAGAACCCCGGGGGCAATATTATGAGCAGTTCTTC.

V and J are TRBV6-5 and TRBJ2-1; D is perhaps TRBD1 (5 bases). Germline values: CDR1 MNHEY, CDR2 SVGAGI. CDR3 length equals 13 residues. Trimming cost V 7 bases and J 10 bases, with 17 bases left between them. CDR3 residues: CASNPPGKGEQFF. The CDR3 bases are TGTGCCAGCAACCCGCCAGGGAAGGGGGAGCAGTTCTTC.

A few counts support this clone. The chain is built from TRBV12-5 and TRBJ2-7; the D is unclear. V was cut by 6 bases and J by 0 bases, with 15 bases left in between. This CDR3 has 15 amino acids. Per the germline V gene, CDR1 is LGHNT and CDR2 is FRNRAP. CDR3 coding DNA: TGTGCTAGTGGCCTACCGCACTTCCCCTCCTACGAGCAGTACTTC. Protein: CASGLPHFPSYEQYF.

This clone showed up just once. V is TRBV5-1 and J is TRBJ2-7; 9 nucleotides agree with TRBD2. This CDR3 has 14 amino acids. CDR1 is SGHRS, CDR2 YFSETQ, per germline. V trimming: 4 bases; J trimming: 6 bases; junction bases outside the gene matches: 8. CDR3 nucleotide sequence: TGCGCCAGCAGCAAAGTCGCGGGGGGGCGCGAGCAGTACTTC. Translated, it gives CASSKVAGGREQYF.

This chain connects TRBV23-1 to TRBJ2-5, with D possibly being TRBD1 (6 bases). TRBV23-1 is filed as an ORF, its function uncertain. The V gene lost 6 bases and the J gene lost 4 bases, with 15 bases spanning the gap. The CDR3 is 14 amino acids. CDR3 DNA: TGCGCCAGCAGCCCTACAGGGTTGTCAGAGACCCAGTACTTC. This translates into CASSPTGLSETQYF.

The count of this clone is one. The chain uses TRBV6-5 and TRBJ2-7; D gene unclear. Trimming removed 1 base at V and 5 bases at J, with 15 bases between. This CDR3 has 15 residues. The germline gives CDR1 MNHEY, CDR2 SVGAGI. The CDR3, as DNA: TGTGCCAGCAGTTACTGGGCTTCCAAGCCCCACGAGCAGTACTTC. This sequence encodes CASSYWASKPHEQYF.

This chain uses TRBV19 with TRBJ2-5; the D gene could be TRBD1 or TRBD2 (6 bases each). Trimming cost V 3 bases and J 1 base, with 15 bases left between them. The CDR3 is made up of 16 amino acids. Germline V gives CDR1 LNHDA, CDR2 SQIVND (reference sequence). CDR3 coding DNA: TGTGCCAGTAGTATTTGGGGGGCCTCCACCCAAGAGACCCAGTACTTC. As protein: CASSIWGASTQETQYF. Combining the CDR3 with reference TRBV19 and TRBJ2-5 gives the whole variable domain DGGITQSPKYLFRKEGQNVTLSCEQNLNHDAMYWYRQDPGQGLRLIYYSQIVNDFQKGDIAEGYSVSREKKESFPLTVTSAQKNPTAFYLCASSIWGASTQETQYFGPGTRLLVL.

The chain carries TRBV28 and TRBJ2-7; the D gene is possibly TRBD2 (6 bases). Trimming removed 5 bases from V and 2 bases from J, with 10 bases in between. CDR1 is MDHEN, CDR2 SYDVKM, per germline. The CDR3 extends over 13 amino acids. CDR3 nucleotides: TGTGCCAGCAGTAGGGGACTTACCTACGAGCAGTACTTC. This encodes CASSRGLTYEQYF. Together with reference TRBV28 and TRBJ2-7, the CDR3 gives the full variable domain: DVKVTQSSRYLVKRTGEKVFLECVQDMDHENMFWYRQDPGLGLRLIYFSYDVKMKEKGDIPEGYSVSREKKERFSLILESASTNQTSMYLCASSRGLTYEQYFGPGTRLTVT.

CDR3 sequence (DNA): TGTGCCAGCTCACACAGTGGGAATGAAAAACTGTTTTTT. Residues: CASSHSGNEKLFF. The V and J genes are TRBV18 and TRBJ1-4; D is unclear. Trimming cost V 4 bases and J 5 bases, with 8 bases left between them. The CDR3 sequence is 13 residues long. The V gene's germline CDR1 is KGHSH and CDR2 LQKENI.

The chain carries TRBV4-2 and TRBJ2-1, with 8 bases identical to TRBD2. This CDR3 has 16 residues. V lost 3 bases, J lost 2 bases, and 6 bases stayed unmatched. Looked up from germline, CDR1 is LGHNA and CDR2 is YNFKEQ. CDR3: CASSQDLAGAYNEQFF. For the CDR3, the DNA is TGTGCCAGCAGCCAGGACCTAGCGGGTGCCTACAATGAGCAGTTCTTC.

The genes are TRBV2 and TRBJ2-6, with a weak D call TRBD2 (6 bases). The V and J ends lost 7 bases and 2 bases respectively, with 9 bases between them. This CDR3 has 14 amino acids. Germline-derived CDR1 and CDR2 are SNHLY and FYNNEI. The CDR3 DNA reads as TGTGCCAGCATGGAGGGCCCTGGGGCCAACGTCCTGACTTTC. Its translation: CASMEGPGANVLTF.

CDR3 DNA sequence: TGTGCCAGCAGCTCGGACAACGGCTACGAGCAGTACTTC. It codes for CASSSDNGYEQYF. This chain links TRBV11-1 with TRBJ2-7; TRBD1 might be the D (5 bases). Trimming removed 4 bases from V and 3 bases from J, with 10 bases in between. The CDR3 runs to 13 residues. The V gene's germline CDR1 is SGHAT and CDR2 FQDESV (reference sequence).

The chain couples TRBV7-2 to TRBJ1-4; D gene uncertain. V was shortened by 0 bases and J by 2 bases, with 13 bases between the two germline ends. Germline V gene lookup returns CDR1 SGHTA and CDR2 FQGNSA. CDR3 length: 17 residues. The CDR3, as DNA: TGTGCCAGCAGCTTAGCTCTGGGGAGGCGGACTAATGAAAAACTGTTTTTT. The encoded protein is CASSLALGRRTNEKLFF.

The chain combines TRBV11-2 with TRBJ2-5; tentative D call: TRBD1 (5 bases). The CDR3 totals 13 residues. V lost 5 bases and J 5 bases, leaving 12 bases between the germline ends. Germline lookup yields CDR1 SGHAT and CDR2 FQNNGV. The DNA of the CDR3 is TGTGCCAGCAGCCTTGGGGCGAGTGAGACCCAGTACTTC. Protein: CASSLGASETQYF.

The rearrangement uses TRBV5-6 and TRBJ2-1; 9 bases are a match to TRBD1. The CDR3 extends over 16 amino acids. Germline CDR1 SGHDT, CDR2 YYEEEE. Unmatched junction bases numbered 9, after V lost 3 bases and J lost 5 bases. The CDR3 sequence: CASSSLTGGSNNEQFF. The DNA for the CDR3 is TGTGCCAGCAGCTCGCTGACAGGGGGGTCTAACAATGAGCAGTTCTTC.

The gene calls are TRBV5-4 and TRBJ2-5; 15 bases align to TRBD2. V was clipped by 4 bases and J by 2 bases; unmatched bases: 3. Germline V gene sequence: CDR1 SGHNT, CDR2 YYREEE (reference sequence). This CDR3 is 16 amino acids long. CDR3 sequence: CASSPGLAGGQETQYF. The CDR3 nucleotides read TGTGCCAGCAGCCCTGGACTAGCGGGAGGGCAAGAGACCCAGTACTTC.

The chain recombines TRBV18 with TRBJ2-7; D remains unclear. The germline gives CDR1 KGHSH, CDR2 LQKENI. V lost 3 bases, J lost 6 bases, and 12 bases lay in between. The CDR3 is 13 residues long. In DNA form, the CDR3 reads TGTGCCAGCTCACCCGGACCGCAAAGCGAGCAGTACTTC. Its translation: CASSPGPQSEQYF.

This chain joins TRBV4-2 and TRBJ2-2; possibly TRBD1 or TRBD2 for D (5 bases each). From germline, CDR1 is LGHNA and CDR2 YNFKEQ. V was clipped by 0 bases and J by 0 bases, with 8 bases between them. The CDR3 consists of 16 residues. In nucleotides, the CDR3 is TGTGCCAGCAGCCAAGAAATGGGGGCGAACACCGGGGAGCTGTTTTTT. It specifies CASSQEMGANTGELFF.

This chain joins TRBV9 and TRBJ1-4; D gene unclear. This CDR3 has 15 residues. V dropped 1 base and J dropped 5 bases, with 12 bases sitting between them. The germline CDR1 and CDR2 sequences are SGDLS and YYNGEE. The CDR3 region is CASSVLDNQNEKLFF. In DNA form, the CDR3 reads TGTGCCAGCAGCGTACTCGACAACCAAAATGAAAAACTGTTTTTT.

This sequence joins TRBV5-8 and TRBJ1-2; 9 nucleotides agree with TRBD1. The CDR3 totals 16 residues. Per germline, CDR1 SGHTS and CDR2 YDEGEE. With 0 bases clipped from V and 10 bases from J, the junction kept 13 bases outside the gene matches. CDR3 amino acids: CASSLAHEPGQGSYTF. The CDR3 DNA reads TGTGCCAGCAGCTTGGCCCATGAACCGGGACAGGGCTCCTACACCTTC.

The V and J genes are TRBV7-9 and TRBJ2-6; 8 bases map to TRBD1. V dropped 3 bases and J dropped 2; count of bases not matched to a gene: 9. Looked up from germline, CDR1 is SEHNR and CDR2 is FQNEAQ (reference sequence). This CDR3 has 18 residues. CDR3 amino acids: CASSFPQGAPPGANVLTF. As DNA, the CDR3 is TGTGCCAGCAGCTTTCCGCAGGGGGCGCCACCTGGGGCCAACGTCCTGACTTTC. Combining the CDR3 with reference TRBV7-9 and TRBJ2-6 gives the whole variable domain DTGVSQNPRHKITKRGQNVTFRCDPISEHNRLYWYRQTLGQGPEFLTYFQNEAQLEKSRLLSDRFSAERPKGSFSTLEIQRTEQGDSAMYLCASSFPQGAPPGANVLTFGAGSRLTVL.